This is a list of T cell receptor beta chains from one sample in a study of shared clonotypes between healthy human individuals. Data came from immunoSEQ multiplex PCR; TCRdb stores just in-frame clones and leaves some out. The table includes about 2,100,000 clones, 93% detected once. Sample: naive CD8+ T cells from PBMCs. These receptors were collected from a man between 18 and 29 years old in good health. Some clones in this sample may be carry-over from other donors' samples. CDR3s include the opening cysteine and the closing phenylalanine or tryptophan. Clone size is stated in some rows and not others, as once, few, many or a class when expanded.

cdr3_aa | j_call | v_call | clone_size | cdr3_length
CASSVAGGPNTGELFF | TRBJ2-2 | TRBV9 | - | 16
CASSLEAGGLIYEQYF | TRBJ2-7 | TRBV11-2 | - | 16
CASSLRTGGPLSGANVLTF | TRBJ2-6 | TRBV13 | - | 19
CASSPGQGAFLTGDTQYF | TRBJ2-3 | TRBV18 | - | 18
CAISAGYEQYF | TRBJ2-7 | TRBV10-3 | - | 11
CASRGFSNQPQHF | TRBJ1-5 | TRBV19 | - | 13
CASSQRLVLLEQETQYF | TRBJ2-5 | TRBV7-7 | - | 17
CATLSGRGHEQYF | TRBJ2-7 | TRBV25-1 | - | 13
CASSVDSRTDYEQYF | TRBJ2-7 | TRBV9 | - | 15
CASSLAVYEQYF | TRBJ2-7 | TRBV7-9 | - | 12
CASSYSSDETEAFF | TRBJ1-1 | TRBV6-5 | few | 14
CASSHYLDLSGANVLTF | TRBJ2-6 | TRBV4-1 | - | 17
CASSLVPRVSEQYF | TRBJ2-7 | TRBV28 | - | 14
CASSLLGSTEAFF | TRBJ1-1 | TRBV28 | - | 13
CASTPPWQGNQPQHF | TRBJ1-5 | TRBV28 | - | 15
CSAIPPRNPYEQYF | - | TRBV29-1 | - | 14
CASSPRGPTEAFF | TRBJ1-1 | TRBV19 | - | 13
CASSLGQGVYNEQFF | TRBJ2-1 | TRBV27 | - | 15
CASSPADRGVGGEQFF | TRBJ2-1 | TRBV7-9 | - | 16
CASSELSGGRWPQHF | TRBJ1-5 | TRBV2 | once | 15